This T cell receptor (beta chain) derives from a study of cytomegalovirus exposure and HLA in healthy donors. Whole-study results and caveats: The listing of 150 to 200 TCR beta chains classed them as cytomegalovirus-associated. One variant, a missense change in DCLRE1C, was linked in a later analysis to TCR beta V- and J-gene trimming. Per a later analysis, under 20,000 TCR beta sequences showed association with HLA alleles at 0.05 false discovery rate.

Primers: 60 Vbeta forward and 13 Jbeta reverse. The assay was immunoSEQ multiplex PCR, and TCRdb's table has in-frame clones only and misses some. The sample includes 150,000 or so clones, 84% of them seen just once. Per the germline V gene, CDR1 is SGHAT and CDR2 is FQNNGV. The CDR3 has 16 residues. V was trimmed by 1 base and J by 1 base, leaving 13 bases between them. This clone showed up just once. Its specificity is unknown. V usage is TRBV11-2 and J usage is TRBJ1-1; tentatively, D is TRBD1 (5 bases). This clonotype originated in a man between 18 and 35 years old in good health and CMV-seronegative. The source material was PBMCs. In DNA form, the CDR3 reads TGTGCCAGCAGCTTAGGGCGGGGCTGGGGGAACACTGAAGCTTTCTTT. The encoded protein is CASSLGRGWGNTEAFF.